Listed below are T cell receptor beta chains from one sample, sequenced in a study of blood T cell repertoires in COVID-19. Libraries were prepared by immunoSEQ multiplex PCR; TCRdb keeps only in-frame clonotypes and omits some of them. The data show about 190,000 clones, with 76% seen just once and roughly 17% held by the top ten. The sample comprised PBMCs or T cells enriched from blood (not recorded which). Receptors were obtained from a woman aged 50 to 60 with acute COVID-19. Both conserved end residues are part of each CDR3. Fields, in order: D gene, J gene, clone size, V gene, CDR3 protein, CDR3 DNA. D genes are given only for firm matches. Clone size, where shown, is once, few, many, or a class for clones that have expanded.

D: .; J: TRBJ1-1; size: .; V: TRBV7-9; CDR3: CASSFGHYTEAFF; DNA: TGTGCCAGCAGCTTCGGACATTACACTGAAGCTTTCTTT
D: .; J: TRBJ2-5; size: .; V: TRBV6-6; CDR3: CASSYLGQLQETQYF; DNA: TGTGCCAGCAGTTACCTGGGACAACTCCAAGAGACCCAGTACTTC
D: .; J: TRBJ1-2; size: .; V: TRBV7-3; CDR3: CASSLGPDIGYTF; DNA: TGTGCCAGCAGCTTAGGGCCAGACATTGGCTACACCTTC
D: TRBD1; J: TRBJ1-5; size: .; V: TRBV19; CDR3: CASQGALQPQHF; DNA: TGTGCCAGTCAGGGGGCACTTCAGCCCCAGCATTTT
D: .; J: TRBJ2-5; size: .; V: TRBV7-2; CDR3: CASSGQVGGSETQYF; DNA: TGTGCCAGCAGCGGGCAGGTGGGGGGTTCGGAGACCCAGTACTTC
D: TRBD1; J: TRBJ2-1; size: .; V: TRBV24-1; CDR3: CATRDSYNEQFF; DNA: TGTGCCACCCGGGACAGCTACAATGAGCAGTTCTTC
D: TRBD1; J: TRBJ1-3; size: few; V: TRBV7-2; CDR3: CASSLRPDRSSGNTIYF; DNA: TGTGCCAGCAGCTTACGCCCGGACAGGTCCTCTGGAAACACCATATATTTT
D: .; J: TRBJ1-1; size: .; V: TRBV5-6; CDR3: CASSLTINTEAFF; DNA: TGTGCCAGCAGCCTAACCATTAACACTGAAGCTTTCTTT
D: .; J: TRBJ1-1; size: .; V: TRBV18; CDR3: CASSPPSTNTEAFF; DNA: TGTGCCAGCTCACCACCAAGCACCAACACTGAAGCTTTCTTT
D: TRBD1; J: TRBJ1-4; size: once; V: TRBV10-3; CDR3: CAISEDREQLPEKLFF; DNA: TGTGCCATCAGTGAGGACAGGGAACAGCTTCCTGAAAAACTGTTTTTT
D: TRBD2; J: TRBJ2-1; size: .; V: TRBV3-1/TRBV3-2; CDR3: CASSQNGLAAYNEQFF; DNA: TGTGCCAGCAGCCAAAACGGACTAGCGGCCTACAATGAGCAGTTCTTC
D: TRBD1; J: TRBJ1-4; size: .; V: TRBV19; CDR3: CASSPPGQGGEKLFF; DNA: TGTGCCAGTAGTCCCCCGGGACAGGGTGGTGAAAAACTGTTTTTT
D: TRBD1; J: TRBJ1-2; size: once; V: TRBV27; CDR3: CASRSGTVYGYTF; DNA: TGTGCCAGCAGATCCGGGACAGTGTATGGCTACACCTTC
D: TRBD2; J: TRBJ2-1; size: .; V: TRBV24-1; CDR3: CATSDLKRGGSYNEQFF; DNA: TGTGCCACCAGTGATTTGAAGCGGGGGGGCTCCTACAATGAGCAGTTCTTC
D: TRBD1; J: TRBJ1-5; size: .; V: TRBV2; CDR3: CASRQGGGQPQHF; DNA: TGTGCCAGCCGACAGGGGGGCGGCCAGCCCCAGCATTTT
D: TRBD2; J: TRBJ2-5; size: .; V: TRBV27; CDR3: CASSLLAGPQETQYF; DNA: TGTGCCAGCAGTTTACTAGCGGGACCGCAAGAGACCCAGTACTTC
D: .; J: TRBJ1-1; size: few; V: TRBV18; CDR3: CASSLGQLGDTEAFF; DNA: TGTGCCAGCTCACTCGGACAGCTAGGGGACACTGAAGCTTTCTTT
D: .; J: TRBJ2-1; size: .; V: TRBV21-1; CDR3: CASTYRRRPRGWNEQFF; DNA: TGTGCCAGCACTTACCGCCGGCGCCCAAGGGGGTGGAATGAGCAGTTCTTC
D: TRBD1; J: TRBJ2-1; size: .; V: TRBV29-1; CDR3: CSVDGQVSYNEQFF; DNA: TGCAGCGTAGATGGACAGGTCTCCTACAATGAGCAGTTCTTC
D: .; J: TRBJ1-6; size: .; V: TRBV5-6; CDR3: CASSLQGVDNSPLHF; DNA: TGTGCCAGCAGCTTACAAGGGGTGGATAATTCACCCCTCCACTTT
D: TRBD1; J: TRBJ2-5; size: .; V: TRBV2; CDR3: CASMAGTGGETQYF; DNA: TGTGCCAGCATGGCCGGGACAGGGGGAGAGACCCAGTACTTC